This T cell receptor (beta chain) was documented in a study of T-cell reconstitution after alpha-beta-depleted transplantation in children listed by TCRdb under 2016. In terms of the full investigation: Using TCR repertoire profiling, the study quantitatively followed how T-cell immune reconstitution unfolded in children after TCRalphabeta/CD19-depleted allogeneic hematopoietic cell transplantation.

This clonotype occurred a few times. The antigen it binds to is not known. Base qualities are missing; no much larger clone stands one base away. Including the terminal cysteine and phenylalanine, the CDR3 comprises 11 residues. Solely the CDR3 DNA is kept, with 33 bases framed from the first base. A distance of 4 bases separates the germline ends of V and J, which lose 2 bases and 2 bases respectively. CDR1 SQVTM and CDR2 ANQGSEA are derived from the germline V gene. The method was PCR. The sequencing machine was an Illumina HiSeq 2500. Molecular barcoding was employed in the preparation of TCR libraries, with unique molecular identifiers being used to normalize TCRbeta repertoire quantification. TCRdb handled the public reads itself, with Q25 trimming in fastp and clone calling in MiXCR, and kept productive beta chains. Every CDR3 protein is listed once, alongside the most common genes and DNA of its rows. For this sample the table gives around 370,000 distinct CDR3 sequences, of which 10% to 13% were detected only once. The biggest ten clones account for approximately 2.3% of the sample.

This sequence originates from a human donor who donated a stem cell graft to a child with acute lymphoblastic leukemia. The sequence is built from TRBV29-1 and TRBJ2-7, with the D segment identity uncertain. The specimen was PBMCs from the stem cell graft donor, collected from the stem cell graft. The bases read TGCAGCGTTGAACTAGCCTACGAGCAGTACTTC. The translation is CSVELAYEQYF.